One and the same sample provided the 10 T cell receptor beta chains below, sequenced in a study of T cell responses to AZD1222 COVID-19 vaccine. Profiled with immunoSEQ multiplex PCR; TCRdb holds only in-frame clones, not every one. The profile shows about 120,000 clones, approximately 88% of them singletons. Here the sequenced sample was peripheral blood, taken on day 0 of AZD1222 vaccination. These receptors all come from an adult in good health.

The table lists this clone with a few counts. This chain uses TRBV3-1 (or the pseudogene TRBV3-2) with TRBJ2-1; either TRBD1 or TRBD2 may fit D (5 bases each). The CDR3 length is 16 residues. Trimming cost V 4 bases and J 9 bases, with 22 bases left between them. The germline V gene encodes CDR1 LGHDT and CDR2 YNNKEL (reference sequence). CDR3 DNA: TGTGCCAGCAGCCCCTCCGGGACCCCCTGGGCTCGTGAGCAGTTCTTC. Amino acid sequence: CASSPSGTPWAREQFF.

The rearrangement joins TRBV2 to TRBJ1-2; D remains ambiguous. V was pared by 6 bases and J by 8 bases, with 22 bases between. The CDR3 loop spans 15 amino acids. Germline assignment: CDR1 SNHLY and CDR2 FYNNEI. CDR3 sequence (DNA): TGTGCCAGCAGCCCCCTCGATGGAGGGTGGCGCGGCTACACCTTC. Translated: CASSPLDGGWRGYTF.

V usage is TRBV5-1 and J usage is TRBJ2-1; no definite D call. V was trimmed by 0 bases and J by 0 bases, leaving 7 bases between them. Germline CDR1 is SGHRS and CDR2 is YFSETQ. The CDR3 covers 15 residues. CDR3 sequence reads: CASSLETISYNEQFF. The CDR3 nucleotides read TGCGCCAGCAGCTTGGAAACTATCTCCTACAATGAGCAGTTCTTC.

The V call is TRBV14, the J call TRBJ2-2, with 12 nucleotides matching TRBD2. Per germline, CDR1 SGHDN and CDR2 FVKESK. The J segment lost 4 bases and the V segment lost 3 bases, leaving 6 bases of the junction unmatched. This CDR3 is built from 17 residues. The CDR3 region is CASSQLAGGPSTGELFF. The CDR3 nucleotides are TGTGCCAGCAGCCAGCTAGCGGGGGGGCCGAGCACCGGGGAGCTGTTTTTT.

The chain has TRBV19 and TRBJ2-1; D unclear. CDR3 length: 13 amino acids. Between the trimmed V and J ends, which lost 1 base and 2 bases, there was a span of 3 bases. In germline, CDR1 is LNHDA, CDR2 SQIVND (reference sequence). The DNA of the CDR3 is TGTGCCAGTAGTATAGCGCCCTACAATGAGCAGTTCTTC. Its protein is CASSIAPYNEQFF.

This chain connects TRBV7-8 to TRBJ2-7; TRBD1 matches 8 bases. The germline V gene encodes CDR1 SGHVS and CDR2 FQNEAQ. The CDR3 has 18 residues. The ends lost 3 bases at V and 3 bases at J; junction bases unmatched: 16. Written as DNA, the CDR3 is TGTGCCAGCAGCTTCAGACCAAGGGCAGGGGGCGCGAGCTACGAGCAGTACTTC. Translated, it gives CASSFRPRAGGASYEQYF.

The rearrangement uses TRBV7-9 and TRBJ2-5; D remains ambiguous. The germline gives CDR1 SEHNR, CDR2 FQNEAQ (reference sequence). This CDR3 is built from 14 residues. Between the trimmed V and J ends, which lost 2 bases and 1 base, there was a span of 8 bases. This CDR3 reads CASSLMGLQETQYF. As DNA, the CDR3 is TGTGCCAGCAGCTTAATGGGCCTCCAAGAGACCCAGTACTTC.

V usage is TRBV5-6 and J usage is TRBJ1-3; D gene uncertain. The V end lost 4 bases, the J end lost 2 bases, and 13 bases lay between the germline ends. Germline loops: CDR1 SGHDT, CDR2 YYEEEE. This CDR3 has 15 residues. Written as DNA, the CDR3 is TGTGCCAGCAGCCCGGGCAGGTCAGCTGGAAACACCATATATTTT. As protein: CASSPGRSAGNTIYF. Looking up the rest from reference TRBV5-6 and TRBJ1-3 gives the full variable domain: DAGVTQSPTHLIKTRGQQVTLRCSPKSGHDTVSWYQQALGQGPQFIFQYYEEEERQRGNFPDRFSGHQFPNYSSELNVNALLLGDSALYLCASSPGRSAGNTIYFGEGSWLTVV.

The gene calls are TRBV5-1 and TRBJ1-6, with D maybe TRBD1 (6 bases). The V end was cut by 0 bases, the J end by 5 bases, with 15 bases between. This CDR3 has 17 residues. Germline loops: CDR1 SGHRS, CDR2 YFSETQ. This CDR3 is CASSLDETGRDNSPLHF. The DNA of the CDR3 is TGCGCCAGCAGCTTGGACGAGACAGGACGGGATAATTCACCCCTCCACTTT.

The chain has TRBV11-2 and TRBJ1-1; D gene uncertain. V lost 1 base and J lost 2, with 11 bases in between. The CDR3 consists of 15 residues. Germline-derived CDR1 and CDR2 are SGHAT and FQNNGV. CDR3 nucleotide sequence: TGTGCCAGCAGCTTAGGAGGTCACCCTAACACTGAAGCTTTCTTT. It codes for CASSLGGHPNTEAFF.